Below are 27 T cell receptor beta chains sequenced from a single sample in a study of CD8 T cells in ankylosing spondylitis. MiXCR, run by TCRdb on the 5' RACE reads, gives a single entry per CDR3 protein. The sample holds 200,000 to 250,000 distinct CDR3 sequences, just under 7.5% seen once. The antigens for these receptors are not known. Points from the study as a whole: Characteristic, it appeared, of ankylosing spondylitis blood was a TCR beta motif of roughly 8 highly homologous variants.

The sequenced material came from blood, either unsorted or a sorted T cell fraction (not recorded which). The receptor source for this set is a male donor with ankylosing spondylitis.

The chain recombines TRBV29-1 with TRBJ2-1; 9 bases are a match to TRBD2. CDR1 SQVTM and CDR2 ANQGSEA come from the germline V gene. CDR3 length: 16 amino acids. The ends lost 3 bases at V and 8 bases at J; junction bases unmatched: 14. The CDR3 coding sequence is TGCAGCGTTGAGGGCGATACTCGCGGGGGGGAGGATGAGCAGTTCTTC. Encoded protein: CSVEGDTRGGEDEQFF.

This clonotype was counted only a few times. The chain combines TRBV5-1 with TRBJ2-7; D assignment may be TRBD1 or TRBD2 (6 bases each). The CDR3 runs 15 residues. Germline loops: CDR1 SGHRS, CDR2 YFSETQ. The V and J ends lost 4 bases and 4 bases respectively, with 18 bases between them. This CDR3 reads CASSSGSGGGYEQYF. DNA of the CDR3: TGCGCCAGCAGCAGCGGAAGCGGAGGGGGTTACGAGCAGTACTTC.

This clonotype was detected ten times or more. This sequence joins TRBV10-2 and TRBJ2-2; D may be TRBD1 (6 bases). The ends were cut back, 6 bases at V and 8 bases at J, with 16 bases in the middle. Germline assignment: CDR1 WSHSY and CDR2 SAAADI. CDR3 size: 14 residues. The CDR3 sequence: CASSPSGAGGELFF. The DNA of the CDR3 is TGCGCCAGCAGCCCTTCAGGGGCAGGAGGGGAGCTGTTTTTT.

In its sample, this clonotype was seen many times. V is TRBV29-1 and J is TRBJ2-3, with 8 positions matching TRBD1. The CDR3 has 15 residues. J was trimmed by 2 bases and V by 6 bases; bases with no gene match: 10. From germline, CDR1 is SQVTM and CDR2 ANQGSEA. CDR3 DNA: TGCAGCGTAGGCGGACAGGGCAAAGCCACAGATACGCAGTATTTT. It is translated as CSVGGQGKATDTQYF.

V usage is TRBV7-2 and J usage is TRBJ2-3; D remains ambiguous. CDR3 size: 13 residues. Germline CDR1 and CDR2: SGHTA and FQGNSA. V was pared by 5 bases and J by 4 bases, with 10 bases between. The CDR3 DNA reads as TGTGCCAGCAGCCTAAGTGGGCCAGATACGCAGTATTTT. Its translation: CASSLSGPDTQYF.

This clonotype has ten or more counts. The rearrangement links TRBV7-9 to TRBJ1-5, with D possibly matching TRBD1 (6 bases). Germline V CDR1 and CDR2: SEHNR, FQNEAQ (reference sequence). V lost 0 bases and J 7 bases, leaving 13 bases between the germline ends. This CDR3 spans 15 amino acids. In DNA, the CDR3 is TGTGCCAGCAGCTTAGCATGGTCCAGGGGACAGCCCCAGCATTTT. This gives the protein CASSLAWSRGQPQHF.

This clonotype was recorded many times. This chain connects TRBV9 to TRBJ2-7; D is unresolved. The CDR3 extends over 12 amino acids. V was trimmed by 3 bases and J by 4 bases, leaving 8 bases between them. Germline V gene lookup returns CDR1 SGDLS and CDR2 YYNGEE. CDR3: CASSGLGYEQYF. The CDR3 DNA reads TGTGCCAGCAGCGGGCTAGGATACGAGCAGTACTTC.

Many counts were recorded for this clonotype. The chain carries TRBV10-3 and TRBJ1-2, with D possibly matching TRBD1 (6 bases). V was cut by 5 bases and J by 4 bases, with 20 bases left in between. This CDR3 comprises 16 residues. Germline V gene lookup returns CDR1 ENHRY and CDR2 SYGVKD. The CDR3 spells CAISPTIDRRGYGYTF. The CDR3 DNA reads as TGTGCCATCAGTCCTACAATAGACAGGCGCGGCTATGGCTACACCTTC.

This clonotype has a handful of counts. V gene TRBV14 combines with J gene TRBJ1-2; 9 nucleotides match TRBD1. This CDR3 spans 15 amino acids. Germline CDR1 is SGHDN and CDR2 is FVKESK. J was trimmed by 7 bases and V by 3 bases; bases with no gene match: 9. For the CDR3, the DNA is TGTGCCAGCAGCCACTACCCGGGACAGGGTTTTGGCTACACCTTC. Translated: CASSHYPGQGFGYTF.

This clonotype has at least ten counts. This chain links TRBV6-1 with TRBJ2-4, with 9 bases fitting TRBD2. J gave up 6 bases and V 6 bases, and 6 bases lay outside the gene matches. Germline values: CDR1 MNHNS, CDR2 SASEGT. CDR3 length: 14 amino acids. CDR3 coding DNA: TGTGCCAGCAGGCCGGGACTAGCTGGAAACATTCAGTACTTC. Protein: CASRPGLAGNIQYF.

At least ten counts were recorded for this clonotype. The chain employs TRBV28 and TRBJ2-7, with D maybe TRBD1 (5 bases). CDR3 length equals 14 residues. Germline CDR1 and CDR2: MDHEN and SYDVKM. The germline V and J ends were trimmed by 4 bases and 0 bases, with 10 bases remaining between them. The CDR3 loop reads CASSSVGDSYEQYF. The CDR3 DNA is TGTGCCAGCAGTTCAGTAGGGGACTCCTACGAGCAGTACTTC.

This clonotype was recorded a few times. The chain combines TRBV5-6 with TRBJ2-7; D possibly corresponds to TRBD1 (6 bases). Germline V CDR1 and CDR2: SGHDT, YYEEEE. V lost 3 bases and J lost 8, with 18 bases in between. The CDR3 extends over 14 amino acids. The CDR3 bases are TGTGCCAGCAGCTCTTGGACAGACCTTAAGAAGCAGTACTTC. This gives the protein CASSSWTDLKKQYF.

This clonotype was found many times. The chain carries TRBV19 and TRBJ2-2; tentatively, D is TRBD1 (6 bases). The CDR3 loop spans 15 amino acids. The germline V and J ends were trimmed by 2 bases and 1 base, with 8 bases remaining between them. Germline lookup yields CDR1 LNHDA and CDR2 SQIVND (reference sequence). The CDR3 region has the DNA TGTGCCAGTAGTATAAGGACAGAGAACACCGGGGAGCTGTTTTTT. Encoded protein: CASSIRTENTGELFF.

This clonotype has at least ten counts. This chain connects TRBV28 to TRBJ2-1; D ambiguous. This CDR3 is built from 15 residues. CDR1 is MDHEN, CDR2 SYDVKM, per germline. The ends were cut back, 3 bases at V and 0 bases at J, with 9 bases in the middle. CDR3: CASSFLAASYNEQFF. For the CDR3, the DNA is TGTGCCAGCAGTTTTCTGGCGGCCTCCTACAATGAGCAGTTCTTC.

This clonotype was observed a handful of times. The chain recombines TRBV5-1 with TRBJ2-7, with D unresolved. The CDR3 extends over 16 amino acids. Per the germline V gene, CDR1 is SGHRS and CDR2 is YFSETQ. With 1 base removed from V and 0 bases from J, the gap between germline ends came to 14 bases. CDR3 sequence: CASSLSEAEPSYEQYF. The CDR3 DNA sequence: TGCGCCAGCAGCTTGAGTGAGGCGGAACCCTCCTACGAGCAGTACTTC.

V and J are TRBV7-9 and TRBJ1-6; D is perhaps TRBD1 (6 bases). V was clipped by 5 bases and J by 10 bases, with 9 bases between them. The V gene's germline CDR1 is SEHNR and CDR2 FQNEAQ (reference sequence). The CDR3 spans 12 residues. As DNA, the CDR3 is TGTGCCAGCAGCCTTGGGACATCACCCCTCCACTTT. Translation: CASSLGTSPLHF.

This clonotype was observed many times. V and J are TRBV20-1 and TRBJ1-1, with a possible D match to TRBD1 (5 bases). Germline CDR1 reads DFQATT; CDR2 reads SNEGSKA (reference sequence). The CDR3 runs 13 residues. The V end was cut by 2 bases, the J end by 4 bases, with 11 bases between. CDR3 in amino acids: CSARKPGGTEAFF. Here the CDR3 DNA reads TGCAGTGCTAGAAAACCGGGGGGCACTGAAGCTTTCTTT.

This clonotype was observed at least ten times. The V gene is TRBV29-1, the J gene TRBJ1-2, with a possible D match to TRBD1 (5 bases). Germline loops: CDR1 SQVTM, CDR2 ANQGSEA. The CDR3 runs to 12 residues. The V and J ends lost 3 bases and 7 bases respectively, with 12 bases between them. CDR3 amino acids: CSVDGTRRGYTF. In DNA form, the CDR3 reads TGCAGCGTTGATGGGACCCGACGTGGCTACACCTTC. Together with reference TRBV29-1 and TRBJ1-2, the CDR3 gives the full variable domain: SAVISQKPSRDICQRGTSLTIQCQVDSQVTMMFWYRQQPGQSLTLIATANQGSEATYESGFVIDKFPISRPNLTFSTLTVSNMSPEDSSIYLCSVDGTRRGYTFGSGTRLTVV.

V usage is TRBV4-3 and J usage is TRBJ2-1, with no clear D. V dropped 1 base and J dropped 4 bases, with 11 bases sitting between them. This CDR3 has 15 amino acids. Germline-derived CDR1 and CDR2 are LGHNA and YSLEER. DNA of the CDR3: TGCGCCAGCAGCCAAGGTAGTTACGGATACAATGAGCAGTTCTTC. This codes for CASSQGSYGYNEQFF.

V and J are TRBV7-8 and TRBJ2-7; D gene uncertain. V was clipped by 3 bases and J by 0 bases, with 12 bases between them. Germline CDR1 SGHVS, CDR2 FQNEAQ. This CDR3 spans 15 amino acids. CDR3 DNA sequence: TGTGCCAGCAGCTTGGGTCGACGGAGCTCCTACGAGCAGTACTTC. Residues: CASSLGRRSSYEQYF.

The table lists this clonotype with a few counts. The chain uses TRBV6-5 and TRBJ1-5, with 10 bases identical to TRBD1. V lost 2 bases and J lost 7; bases outside the gene matches: 5. The CDR3 has 15 amino acids. Germline lookup yields CDR1 MNHEY and CDR2 SVGAGI. The CDR3 nucleotides are TGTGCCAGCAGTTACGGGACAGGGGAAGGGCAGCCCCAGCATTTT. Its protein product is CASSYGTGEGQPQHF.

This clonotype was counted at least ten times. The chain joins TRBV4-3 to TRBJ2-3; D possibly uses TRBD1 or TRBD2 (5 bases each). CDR1 and CDR2 from the germline V gene are LGHNA and YSLEER. V lost 4 bases to trimming and J lost 5 bases, with 13 bases between them. The CDR3 covers 14 residues. The DNA of the CDR3 is TGCGCCAGCAGCCGGGGCAGGGAGAGAGATACGCAGTATTTT. Its protein is CASSRGRERDTQYF.

This clonotype was seen a single time. The CDR3 sequence: CASSVGQGGNQPQHF. CDR3 in DNA: TGTGCCAGCAGCGTTGGACAGGGAGGCAATCAGCCCCAGCATTTT. The chain is built from TRBV9 and TRBJ1-5; 8 bases fit TRBD1. The CDR3 extends over 15 amino acids. J was trimmed by 2 bases and V by 2 bases; bases with no gene match: 3. Germline V gene sequence: CDR1 SGDLS, CDR2 YYNGEE. Looking up the rest from reference TRBV9 and TRBJ1-5 gives the full variable domain: DSGVTQTPKHLITATGQRVTLRCSPRSGDLSVYWYQQSLDQGLQFLIQYYNGEERAKGNILERFSAQQFPDLHSELNLSSLELGDSALYFCASSVGQGGNQPQHFGDGTRLSIL.

This clonotype came up many times. The gene calls are TRBV12-3 or TRBV12-4 and TRBJ2-3; no clear D gene. With 2 bases removed from V and 0 bases from J, the gap between germline ends came to 9 bases. The CDR3 runs to 15 residues. CDR3 coding DNA: TGTGCCAGCAGTTTAATATCGACTAGCACAGATACGCAGTATTTT. Encoded protein: CASSLISTSTDTQYF.

In its sample, this clonotype was seen many times. The chain employs TRBV21-1 and TRBJ2-7; TRBD1, the table's D call, was not compared with the DNA. TRBV21-1 is a documented pseudogene. This CDR3 is 16 amino acids long. Here the CDR3 reads CASSKAGTGGPYEQYF. CDR3 DNA sequence: TGTGCCAGCAGCAAAGCCGGGACAGGGGGTCCCTACGAGCAGTACTTC.

This clonotype has only one observation. The rearrangement uses TRBV5-4 and TRBJ2-5, with D unclear. Deletions cut 0 bases from V and 4 bases from J, with 7 bases between. Germline V gene data show CDR1 as SGHNT and CDR2 as YYREEE (reference sequence). This CDR3 comprises 13 residues. CDR3 loop: CASSLGRLETQYF. The CDR3 DNA follows: TGTGCCAGCAGCTTGGGCAGGCTAGAGACCCAGTACTTC.

The genes are TRBV15 and TRBJ2-7, with TRBD1 identical over 9 bases. The CDR3 is 15 residues long. The junction had 9 bases not matched to a gene; V was cut back by 3 bases and J by 6 bases. Germline V gene lookup returns CDR1 LNHNV and CDR2 YYDKDF (reference sequence). CDR3 sequence reads: CATSRTRDRVSEQYF. DNA of the CDR3: TGTGCCACCAGCAGGACGCGGGACAGGGTGAGCGAGCAGTACTTC.